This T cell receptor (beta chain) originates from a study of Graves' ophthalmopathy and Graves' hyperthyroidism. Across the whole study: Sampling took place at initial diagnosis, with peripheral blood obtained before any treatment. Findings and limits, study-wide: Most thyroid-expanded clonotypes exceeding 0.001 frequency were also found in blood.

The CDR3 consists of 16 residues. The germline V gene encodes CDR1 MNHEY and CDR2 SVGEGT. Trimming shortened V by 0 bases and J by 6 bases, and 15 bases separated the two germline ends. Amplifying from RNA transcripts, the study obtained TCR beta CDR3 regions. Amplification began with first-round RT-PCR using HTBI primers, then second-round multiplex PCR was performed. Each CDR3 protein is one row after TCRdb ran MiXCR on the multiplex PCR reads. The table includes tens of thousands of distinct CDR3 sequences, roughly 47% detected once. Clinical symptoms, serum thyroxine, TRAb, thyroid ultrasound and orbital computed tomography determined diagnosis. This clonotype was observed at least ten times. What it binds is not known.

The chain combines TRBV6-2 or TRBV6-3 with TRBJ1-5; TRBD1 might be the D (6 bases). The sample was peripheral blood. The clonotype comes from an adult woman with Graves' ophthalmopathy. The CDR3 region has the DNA TGTGCCAGCAGTTACTCGACCTCGGGGGGCAGTCAGCCCCAGCATTTT. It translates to CASSYSTSGGSQPQHF.